The clone carrying this T cell receptor beta chain appeared many times. Its target is unknown. The sample is drawn from a study of molecular identifiers for immune sequencing clone quantification. Study information: In replicates, RNA taken from approximately 22,000 or 94,000 naive CD8 cells was divided five ways, and four portions underwent sequencing.

TCRdb re-called the PCR reads through MiXCR, storing one row per CDR3 protein. The sample has about 640,000 distinct CDR3 sequences; just under 20% are singletons. Study-level results: Clones that exceeded 20 RNA copies held over 99% of effector molecules, yet under 1% in naive cells.

This receptor was identified in a human donor in good health. Some libraries in this study had Jurkat cell RNA spiked in. Sequencing input: naive CD8+ T cells from blood, with Jurkat cell RNA spiked in. Indicated subset: FACS-sorted CD8+CD4-CCR7+CD45RA+ naive T cells.

CDR3 nucleotides: TGCAGTGCTAGACAAGCGCATACGTCCGAGCAGTACTTC. Residues: CSARQAHTSEQYF. The rearrangement links TRBV20-1 to TRBJ2-7; D unresolved. CDR3 size: 13 residues. The ends were cut back, 2 bases at V and 6 bases at J, with 14 bases in the middle. Looked up from germline, CDR1 is DFQATT and CDR2 is SNEGSKA (reference sequence).